Below, 20 T cell receptor beta chains from the same sample are listed, as sequenced in a study of blood T cell repertoires in COVID-19. The protocol was immunoSEQ multiplex PCR, while the TCRdb copy is restricted to in-frame clones and leaves out a portion. Among 200,000 to 250,000 clones listed, about nine tenths were seen once. The sample taken for sequencing was peripheral blood. Receptors were obtained from a man aged 80 or over with acute or convalescent COVID-19.

J is TRBJ1-2 and V is TRBV30, with unresolved D. V dropped 3 bases and J dropped 4 bases, with 12 bases sitting between them. CDR3 length: 13 residues. Germline CDR1 GTSNPN, CDR2 SVGIG (reference sequence). The CDR3: CAWRKELSYGYTF. CDR3 DNA: TGTGCCTGGAGGAAGGAGCTCTCCTATGGCTACACCTTC.

This chain uses TRBV4-2 with TRBJ2-2; D gene ambiguous. Germline V gene data show CDR1 as LGHNA and CDR2 as YNFKEQ. Trimming pared 2 bases from V and 5 bases from J, leaving 12 bases between. The CDR3 covers 15 residues. The CDR3 DNA sequence: TGTGCCAGCAGCCAACTACTCCCGAGTACCGGGGAGCTGTTTTTT. Protein: CASSQLLPSTGELFF.

The chain recombines TRBV18 with TRBJ1-2, with a weak D call TRBD1 (6 bases). This CDR3 contains 13 residues. Per the germline V gene, CDR1 is KGHSH and CDR2 is LQKENI. The germline V and J ends were trimmed by 2 bases and 8 bases, with 12 bases remaining between them. CDR3 amino acids: CASSPTAGDGYTF. CDR3 coding DNA: TGTGCCAGCTCACCAACGGCAGGGGACGGCTACACCTTC.

The genes are TRBV28 and TRBJ1-1; no clear D. Germline V CDR1 and CDR2: MDHEN, SYDVKM. V shed 5 bases and J shed 0 bases, with 7 bases lying between them. The CDR3 has 13 amino acids. CDR3 sequence: CASSKHMNTEAFF. CDR3 sequence (DNA): TGTGCCAGCAGTAAACACATGAACACTGAAGCTTTCTTT.

This clone was found once. The chain has TRBV19 and TRBJ2-1; 13 bases align to TRBD2. The CDR3 has 18 amino acids. Germline assignment: CDR1 LNHDA and CDR2 SQIVND (reference sequence). Losses at the gene ends were 0 bases for V and 10 bases for J; bases not matched to a gene: 12. CDR3 sequence: CASSIDPPGLAGSKEQFF. The CDR3, as DNA: TGTGCCAGTAGTATAGATCCCCCGGGACTAGCGGGAAGTAAGGAGCAGTTCTTC. Full variable domain (outside the CDR3, taken from reference TRBV19 and TRBJ2-1): DGGITQSPKYLFRKEGQNVTLSCEQNLNHDAMYWYRQDPGQGLRLIYYSQIVNDFQKGDIAEGYSVSREKKESFPLTVTSAQKNPTAFYLCASSIDPPGLAGSKEQFFGPGTRLTVL.

The rearrangement uses TRBV3-1 (or the pseudogene TRBV3-2) and TRBJ2-4; 8 bases map to TRBD2. The germline V gene encodes CDR1 LGHDT and CDR2 YNNKEL (reference sequence). This CDR3 has 17 residues. V lost 1 base and J lost 3; bases outside the gene matches: 8. In DNA, the CDR3 is TGTGCCAGCAGCCAAGTAGGCAGCGGGAGCGGCAAAAACATTCAGTACTTC. This gives the protein CASSQVGSGSGKNIQYF.

This sequence joins TRBV5-4 and TRBJ2-6; D is uncertain. This CDR3 region has 15 residues. Trimming took off 0 bases at V and 0 bases at J, with 4 bases between the two ends. Germline CDR1 and CDR2: SGHNT and YYREEE (reference sequence). DNA for the CDR3: TGTGCCAGCAGCTTGGGTAGCTCTGGGGCCAACGTCCTGACTTTC. Protein product: CASSLGSSGANVLTF. Full variable domain (missing parts from reference TRBV5-4 and TRBJ2-6): ETGVTQSPTHLIKTRGQQVTLRCSSQSGHNTVSWYQQALGQGPQFIFQYYREEENGRGNFPPRFSGLQFPNYSSELNVNALELDDSALYLCASSLGSSGANVLTFGAGSRLTVL.

The CDR3 here is CASSLRAGGPGDGELFF. The DNA for the CDR3 is TGTGCCAGCTCACTTCGAGCGGGAGGGCCAGGAGACGGGGAGCTGTTTTTT. The chain recombines TRBV18 with TRBJ2-2; TRBD2 aligns across 10 bases. Trimming cost V 4 bases and J 7 bases; bases outside gene matches: 12. CDR1 is KGHSH and CDR2 is LQKENI in the germline V gene. The CDR3 contains 17 residues.

This clone was detected only a few times. The chain is built from TRBV6-5 and TRBJ2-7; 7 bases agree with TRBD1. The CDR3 totals 14 residues. Germline V gene lookup returns CDR1 MNHEY and CDR2 SVGAGI. Trimming at V came to 5 bases and at J to 1 base, leaving 5 bases not matched to a gene. The DNA of the CDR3 is TGTGCCAGCAGTCGGCAGACAGGGTCCTACGAGCAGTACTTC. Its translation is CASSRQTGSYEQYF.

The rearrangement uses TRBV28 and TRBJ1-2; TRBD1 agrees at 7 bases. The CDR3 totals 14 residues. Germline CDR1 and CDR2: MDHEN and SYDVKM. The J segment lost 1 base and the V segment lost 6 bases, leaving 5 bases of the junction unmatched. The CDR3 here is CASSSRQGNYGYTF. The CDR3 DNA reads TGTGCCAGCAGCAGCCGACAGGGTAACTATGGCTACACCTTC.

This clone has just a few counts. The chain is built from TRBV7-2 and TRBJ2-2; tentative D call: TRBD2 (6 bases). V lost 5 bases and J 7 bases, leaving 17 bases between the germline ends. CDR1 is SGHTA and CDR2 is FQGNSA in the germline V gene. The length of the CDR3 is 15 residues. The CDR3 spells CASSAVGARGGELFF. The CDR3 nucleotides are TGTGCCAGCAGCGCGGTGGGAGCGCGGGGCGGGGAGCTGTTTTTT.

This chain connects TRBV6-5 to TRBJ1-2; unclear D gene. The CDR3 extends over 12 amino acids. Germline CDR1 reads MNHEY; CDR2 reads SVGAGI. V lost 6 bases, J lost 3 bases, and 8 bases lay in between. The CDR3 DNA is TGTGCCAGCAGGGGCTGGGACTATGGCTACACCTTC. Its protein is CASRGWDYGYTF.

The chain joins TRBV5-4 to TRBJ2-7; D might be TRBD1 (5 bases). Trimming took 4 bases from V and 4 from J, leaving 9 bases between them. Germline V gene sequence: CDR1 SGHNT, CDR2 YYREEE (reference sequence). The CDR3 consists of 12 residues. CDR3 sequence: CASSRDRYEQYF. As DNA, the CDR3 is TGTGCCAGCAGCCGAGACAGATACGAGCAGTACTTC.

CDR3 DNA: TGTGCCAGCAGTTTAACAGGGCTGACTCTGAACACTGAAGCTTTCTTT. Amino acid sequence: CASSLTGLTLNTEAFF. This chain uses TRBV7-9 with TRBJ1-1, with D perhaps matching TRBD1 (6 bases). Germline assignment: CDR1 SEHNR and CDR2 FQNEAQ (reference sequence). The CDR3 extends over 16 amino acids. Trimming cost V 6 bases and J 0 bases, with 17 bases left between them.

This chain connects TRBV24-1 to TRBJ1-2; 9 positions agree with TRBD1. The CDR3 has 14 amino acids. Trimming took 3 bases from V and 8 from J; bases not matched to a gene: 6. Germline CDR1 and CDR2: KGHDR and SFDVKD. The CDR3 reads CATSDGQGRKGYTF. CDR3 bases: TGTGCCACCAGTGATGGACAGGGGCGGAAGGGCTACACCTTC.

This clone was seen a single time. J is TRBJ1-2 and V is TRBV11-2; 10 nucleotides line up with TRBD1. V shed 2 bases, J shed 7 bases, and the junction held 10 bases outside the gene matches. Germline loops: CDR1 SGHAT, CDR2 FQNNGV. The CDR3 is 16 amino acids. The CDR3 coding sequence is TGTGCCAGCAGCTTAATTGGGACAGGGGTTGTTAGTGGCTACACCTTC. Its protein product is CASSLIGTGVVSGYTF.

The gene calls are TRBV27 and TRBJ1-2, with 9 nucleotides matching TRBD1. Trimming at V came to 6 bases and at J to 4 bases, leaving 9 bases not matched to a gene. Per the germline V gene, CDR1 is MNHEY and CDR2 is SMNVEV (reference sequence). The CDR3 loop spans 15 amino acids. CDR3 DNA: TGTGCCAGCAGGGGCGCAAGACAGGGGGGCTATGGCTACACCTTC. Translated: CASRGARQGGYGYTF.

The chain joins TRBV5-1 to TRBJ1-1; 8 positions match TRBD1. Germline lookup yields CDR1 SGHRS and CDR2 YFSETQ. This CDR3 region has 15 residues. Trimming at V came to 4 bases and at J to 2 bases, leaving 7 bases not matched to a gene. The CDR3 loop is CASSGQGGSNTEAFF. In nucleotides, the CDR3 is TGCGCCAGCAGCGGACAGGGAGGAAGTAACACTGAAGCTTTCTTT.

This chain uses TRBV28 with TRBJ2-3; TRBD2 agrees at 10 bases. The CDR3 is made up of 19 amino acids. CDR1 MDHEN and CDR2 SYDVKM come from the germline V gene. V lost 6 bases and J lost 4; bases outside the gene matches: 19. This CDR3 is CASSPPPGVAGGPPDTQYF. The CDR3 nucleotides read TGTGCCAGCAGCCCGCCCCCGGGAGTAGCGGGGGGACCTCCAGATACGCAGTATTTT. Variable domain in full (rest from reference TRBV28 and TRBJ2-3): DVKVTQSSRYLVKRTGEKVFLECVQDMDHENMFWYRQDPGLGLRLIYFSYDVKMKEKGDIPEGYSVSREKKERFSLILESASTNQTSMYLCASSPPPGVAGGPPDTQYFGPGTRLTVL.

On this clone itself: A read error may account for a junction end that differs from germline. V is TRBV10-1 and J is TRBJ1-6; 10 bases line up with TRBD1. CDR3 length: 17 amino acids. Germline loops: CDR1 WNHNN, CDR2 SYGVQD (reference sequence). The CDR3 DNA reads TGCGCCAGCGGTGAGGCCCTGTGGACAGGGGGTAATTCACCCCTCCACTTT. Encoded protein: CASGEALWTGGNSPLHF.